This TCR beta chain was sequenced in a study of cytomegalovirus exposure and HLA in healthy donors. As for the study in general: One earlier analysis, a look at approximately 190 million T cells, found roughly 120 million unique TCR beta sequences. Study conclusions and caveats: Per a later analysis, HLA-associated TCR beta chains showed more clonal expansion than other, equally common TCR beta chains. Later analysis showed TCR association rates varying by HLA locus, highest for DRB1 and lowest for HLA-C. A later analysis associated 15,000 or so TCR beta sequences with HLA alleles at a 0.05 false discovery rate.

PCR employed 60 Vbeta and 13 Jbeta primers. Some clones are missing from TCRdb's copy, which holds only in-frame ones; the method was immunoSEQ multiplex PCR. Listed are 35,000 to 45,000 clones; about 8% falls within the top ten. Concerning this clone itself: Its antigen is not identified.

The CDR3 loop spans 11 amino acids. Trimming took 5 bases from V and 4 from J, leaving 3 bases between them. Germline V gene data show CDR1 as SGHTA and CDR2 as FQGNSA. V and J are TRBV7-2 and TRBJ1-3; D is ambiguous. The specimen was PBMCs. The clonotype comes from a male donor in good health and CMV-seronegative. CDR3 nucleotides: TGTGCCAGCAGCGGCGGAAACACCATATATTTT. It specifies CASSGGNTIYF.